One and the same sample provided the 29 T cell receptor beta chains below, sequenced in a study of blood T cell repertoires in COVID-19. Assay: immunoSEQ multiplex PCR; the TCRdb copy retains only in-frame clones and omits some. The repertoire has fewer than 65,000 clones, approximately 86% of them found once; the top ten carry 1.3%. The specimen sequenced was peripheral blood. The receptors shown here come from a man in his fifties or sixties with acute or convalescent COVID-19.

The rearrangement links TRBV3-1 (or the pseudogene TRBV3-2) to TRBJ1-4; D gene unclear. This CDR3 region has 16 residues. Between the trimmed V and J ends, which lost 1 base and 2 bases, there was a span of 11 bases. In germline, CDR1 is LGHDT, CDR2 YNNKEL (reference sequence). Here the CDR3 DNA reads TGTGCCAGCAGCCAAGGGTTGACTACGACTAATGAAAAACTGTTTTTT. This translates into CASSQGLTTTNEKLFF.

The chain recombines TRBV19 with TRBJ1-5; TRBD1 might be the D (5 bases). The V and J ends lost 8 bases and 3 bases respectively, with 14 bases between them. This CDR3 contains 14 residues. The germline V gene has CDR1 LNHDA and CDR2 SQIVND (reference sequence). The DNA of the CDR3 is TGTGCCAGTTCAGCTCAGGGCCTCAATCAGCCCCAGCATTTT. It translates to CASSAQGLNQPQHF. Filled out from reference TRBV19 and TRBJ1-5, the complete variable domain reads DGGITQSPKYLFRKEGQNVTLSCEQNLNHDAMYWYRQDPGQGLRLIYYSQIVNDFQKGDIAEGYSVSREKKESFPLTVTSAQKNPTAFYLCASSAQGLNQPQHFGDGTRLSIL.

The V gene is TRBV28, the J gene TRBJ1-5; tentative D call: TRBD1 (6 bases). V lost 6 bases and J lost 0, with 12 bases in between. Germline V gives CDR1 MDHEN, CDR2 SYDVKM. The CDR3 runs 15 residues. The CDR3 is CASRTTGNSNQPQHF. CDR3 nucleotides: TGTGCCAGCAGAACAACAGGGAATAGCAATCAGCCCCAGCATTTT.

CDR3 residues: CSVGQGRYGYTF. The DNA for the CDR3 is TGCAGCGTTGGACAGGGTCGGTATGGCTACACCTTC. The chain joins TRBV29-1 to TRBJ1-2, with 7 bases identical to TRBD1. Germline trimming cut 4 bases from V and 5 bases from J; bases unmatched to any gene: 4. The CDR3 loop spans 12 amino acids. CDR1 SQVTM and CDR2 ANQGSEA come from the germline V gene.

The chain is built from TRBV5-6 and TRBJ1-1; 8 nucleotides agree with TRBD1. V lost 0 bases, J lost 1 base, and 2 bases stayed unmatched. Germline values: CDR1 SGHDT, CDR2 YYEEEE. This CDR3 spans 15 amino acids. CDR3 residues: CASSLGQGRNTEAFF. In nucleotides, the CDR3 is TGTGCCAGCAGCTTGGGACAGGGGAGGAACACTGAAGCTTTCTTT. Based on the CDR3 plus reference TRBV5-6 and TRBJ1-1, the full variable domain is DAGVTQSPTHLIKTRGQQVTLRCSPKSGHDTVSWYQQALGQGPQFIFQYYEEEERQRGNFPDRFSGHQFPNYSSELNVNALLLGDSALYLCASSLGQGRNTEAFFGQGTRLTVV.

The chain employs TRBV2 and TRBJ2-3, with D hard to call. This CDR3 spans 15 amino acids. Germline lookup yields CDR1 SNHLY and CDR2 FYNNEI. The V end was cut by 5 bases, the J end by 0 bases, with 12 bases between. The CDR3 coding sequence is TGTGCCAGCAGTCCGCTAAGAACTAGCACAGATACGCAGTATTTT. It specifies CASSPLRTSTDTQYF.

The rearrangement uses TRBV18 and TRBJ2-3; D is undetermined. This CDR3 is 13 amino acids long. With 5 bases removed from V and 5 bases from J, the gap between germline ends came to 11 bases. Germline V gene data show CDR1 as KGHSH and CDR2 as LQKENI. Here the CDR3 reads CASSYTPEDTQYF. The CDR3 DNA reads as TGTGCCAGCTCATATACACCCGAAGATACGCAGTATTTT.

The chain couples TRBV7-3 to TRBJ2-1; 7 nucleotides align to TRBD2. CDR1 SGHTA and CDR2 FQGTGA come from the germline V gene. The V segment lost 5 bases and the J segment 3 bases; nucleotides outside the gene matches: 13. There are 17 residues in the CDR3. The CDR3 DNA reads TGTGCCAGCAGCCCATCGGGGGGTAACGGGTTCTACAATGAGCAGTTCTTC. Encoded protein: CASSPSGGNGFYNEQFF.

The chain links TRBV2 to TRBJ2-3; a possible D gene is TRBD1 (6 bases). This CDR3 spans 13 amino acids. Germline lookup yields CDR1 SNHLY and CDR2 FYNNEI. V shed 8 bases and J shed 2 bases, with 11 bases lying between them. CDR3 in amino acids: CASGDTYTDTQYF. In nucleotides, the CDR3 is TGTGCCAGCGGGGACACCTACACAGATACGCAGTATTTT.

The J gene is TRBJ1-4, the V gene TRBV7-2; D ambiguous. Between the trimmed V and J ends, which lost 4 bases and 0 bases, there was a span of 9 bases. The CDR3 contains 15 residues. Germline assignment: CDR1 SGHTA and CDR2 FQGNSA. The CDR3 DNA reads as TGTGCCAGCAGCTCCCGACTTGCAACTAATGAAAAACTGTTTTTT. It codes for CASSSRLATNEKLFF.

The J gene is TRBJ2-7, the V gene TRBV6-5; 8 nucleotides match TRBD1. J was trimmed by 2 bases and V by 4 bases; bases with no gene match: 7. The CDR3 has 15 amino acids. Germline V gene data show CDR1 as MNHEY and CDR2 as SVGAGI. CDR3 in DNA: TGTGCCAGCAGTTTTCCAGGGGGCAGGGCCTACGAGCAGTACTTC. It yields the protein CASSFPGGRAYEQYF.

The rearrangement joins TRBV6-1 to TRBJ1-2; the D is unclear. Germline CDR1 MNHNS, CDR2 SASEGT. The CDR3 is 14 amino acids. Trimming pared 1 base from V and 11 bases from J, leaving 17 bases between. CDR3 sequence: CASSEDLLSGRYTF. The CDR3, as DNA: TGTGCCAGCAGTGAAGACCTCCTCAGCGGAAGGTACACCTTC.

The CDR3 reads CASSPLTGRNSPLHF. The CDR3 coding sequence is TGTGCCAGCTCACCACTCACTGGTCGGAATTCACCCCTCCACTTT. V is TRBV18 and J is TRBJ1-6; D not resolved. Trimming took 1 base from V and 7 from J, leaving 11 bases between them. Germline CDR1 is KGHSH and CDR2 is LQKENI. The CDR3 runs 15 residues.

The chain combines TRBV6-5 with TRBJ2-1, with 14 positions matching TRBD2. CDR1 is MNHEY and CDR2 is SVGAGI in the germline V gene. After removal of 4 bases from V and 7 bases from J, the junction contained 0 bases not matched to a gene. The CDR3 is 14 residues long. As DNA, the CDR3 is TGTGCCAGCAGTTGGACTAGCGGGAGGAATGAGCAGTTCTTC. Amino acid sequence: CASSWTSGRNEQFF.

The chain carries TRBV21-1 and TRBJ1-2; TRBD1, the D gene given by the table, was not confirmed from the DNA. TRBV21-1 is a listed pseudogene. CDR3 length equals 16 residues. CDR3 protein: CASNATGQGRFYGYTF. As DNA, the CDR3 is TGTGCCAGCAACGCGACGGGACAGGGGCGATTCTATGGCTACACCTTC.

The count of this clone is one. The rearrangement joins TRBV10-3 to TRBJ2-7; 14 nucleotides agree with TRBD2. CDR1 is ENHRY, CDR2 SYGVKD, per germline. The CDR3 has 20 amino acids. After removal of 3 bases from V and 0 bases from J, the junction contained 13 bases not matched to a gene. The CDR3 is CAISDGGRGLAGVFSYEQYF. The CDR3 region has the DNA TGTGCCATCAGTGACGGGGGAAGGGGACTAGCGGGAGTGTTCTCCTACGAGCAGTACTTC.

The chain has TRBV18 and TRBJ1-1, with a tentative D call TRBD1 (5 bases). Germline V gene data show CDR1 as KGHSH and CDR2 as LQKENI. CDR3 size: 13 residues. The V and J ends lost 7 bases and 1 base respectively, with 10 bases between them. CDR3 protein: CASCKDKNTEAFF. The DNA of the CDR3 is TGTGCCAGCTGCAAGGACAAGAACACTGAAGCTTTCTTT. Using reference TRBV18 and TRBJ1-1 for the parts outside the CDR3, the full variable domain is NAGVMQNPRHLVRRRGQEARLRCSPMKGHSHVYWYRQLPEEGLKFMVYLQKENIIDESGMPKERFSAEFPKEGPSILRIQQVVRGDSAAYFCASCKDKNTEAFFGQGTRLTVV.

The genes are TRBV6-6 and TRBJ2-4, with a possible D match to TRBD1 (5 bases). Germline CDR1 and CDR2: MNHNY and SVGAGI (reference sequence). The CDR3 totals 17 residues. Trimming stripped 5 bases from V and 0 bases from J, with 17 bases between. CDR3 region: CASSPILPGIAKNIQYF. CDR3 bases: TGTGCCAGCAGTCCTATTTTGCCAGGGATAGCCAAAAACATTCAGTACTTC.

The rearrangement joins TRBV28 to TRBJ2-1; tentative D call: TRBD2 (7 bases). V was trimmed by 3 bases and J by 10 bases, leaving 19 bases between them. Germline-derived CDR1 and CDR2 are MDHEN and SYDVKM. CDR3 length equals 15 residues. The CDR3 is CASSFSGGGGLEQFF. CDR3 nucleotide sequence: TGTGCCAGCAGTTTTTCGGGGGGCGGTGGCTTAGAGCAGTTCTTC.

This rearrangement joins TRBV6-2 or TRBV6-3 to TRBJ2-7; perhaps TRBD2 as D (6 bases). The CDR3 length is 16 residues. The germline CDR1 and CDR2 sequences are MNHEY and SVGEGT. The V gene lost 4 bases and the J gene lost 3 bases, with 19 bases spanning the gap. The CDR3 is CASSSTGRGAFYEQYF. The DNA for the CDR3 is TGTGCCAGCAGTTCCACCGGGAGAGGGGCCTTCTACGAGCAGTACTTC.

The chain links TRBV19 to TRBJ2-3, with 7 bases lining up with TRBD1. J lost 3 bases, V lost 1 base, and 1 base had no gene match. There are 14 residues in the CDR3. CDR1 and CDR2 from the germline V gene are LNHDA and SQIVND (reference sequence). The CDR3: CASSIAGQTDTQYF. In DNA, the CDR3 is TGTGCCAGTAGTATAGCGGGACAGACAGATACGCAGTATTTT.

CDR3 DNA sequence: TGTGCCAGCAGCCAAGACCAAGGGACTAGCGGCGAGCAGTACTTC. It translates to CASSQDQGTSGEQYF. The gene calls are TRBV4-2 and TRBJ2-7; 11 bases are shared with TRBD2. The CDR3 is made up of 15 amino acids. The germline V gene encodes CDR1 LGHNA and CDR2 YNFKEQ. The V and J ends lost 0 bases and 6 bases, in that order; junction bases with no gene match: 4.

This chain uses TRBV3-1 (or the pseudogene TRBV3-2) with TRBJ2-2; 7 nucleotides line up with TRBD2. The junction had 19 bases not matched to a gene; V was cut back by 0 bases and J by 3 bases. Germline V CDR1 and CDR2: LGHDT, YNNKEL (reference sequence). The CDR3 totals 21 residues. The CDR3 here is CASSQDLGGGGAAGDTGELFF. CDR3 in DNA: TGTGCCAGCAGCCAAGATCTCGGCGGAGGCGGGGCGGCGGGGGACACCGGGGAGCTGTTTTTT.

This rearrangement joins TRBV29-1 to TRBJ1-3; D is ambiguous. Deletions cut 6 bases from V and 0 bases from J, with 12 bases between. Germline values: CDR1 SQVTM, CDR2 ANQGSEA. The CDR3 loop spans 14 amino acids. CDR3 nucleotides: TGCAGCGTCACCGACACTGCCTCTGGAAACACCATATATTTT. This sequence encodes CSVTDTASGNTIYF.

J is TRBJ2-7 and V is TRBV7-2, with D hard to call. Per germline, CDR1 SGHTA and CDR2 FQGNSA. With 2 bases removed from V and 2 bases from J, the gap between germline ends came to 10 bases. CDR3 size: 14 residues. CDR3 region: CASSLTPGPYEQYF. CDR3 bases: TGTGCCAGCAGCTTAACCCCAGGTCCCTACGAGCAGTACTTC.

This chain joins TRBV25-1 and TRBJ2-3, with 7 bases aligning to TRBD1. CDR3 size: 14 residues. CDR1 and CDR2 from the germline V gene are MGHDK and SYGVNS. The V gene end was trimmed by 4 bases and the J gene end by 2 bases; junction bases not matched to a gene: 3. As DNA, the CDR3 is TGTGCCAGCAGTGGGGACAGTCTCACAGATACGCAGTATTTT. Translation: CASSGDSLTDTQYF.

The rearrangement joins TRBV10-1 to TRBJ2-7; 11 bases align to TRBD1. V lost 5 bases and J lost 3; bases outside the gene matches: 3. The germline V gene has CDR1 WNHNN and CDR2 SYGVQD (reference sequence). The CDR3 runs 14 residues. CDR3 in DNA: TGCGCCAGCAGTCGCGGGACAGGGGGCTACGAGCAGTACTTC. Its translation is CASSRGTGGYEQYF.

The chain carries TRBV12-5 and TRBJ2-5, with 9 bases matching TRBD1. Germline CDR1 reads LGHNT; CDR2 reads FRNRAP. This CDR3 is 16 amino acids long. Unmatched junction bases numbered 13, after V lost 4 bases and J lost 7 bases. Here the CDR3 DNA reads TGTGCTAGTGGTTCACCCGGGACAGGGTTTGGGGGGACCCAGTACTTC. Its protein product is CASGSPGTGFGGTQYF.

J is TRBJ2-2 and V is TRBV7-2, with D perhaps TRBD1 (6 bases). V was cut by 5 bases and J by 1 base, with 11 bases left in between. In germline, CDR1 is SGHTA, CDR2 FQGNSA. This CDR3 contains 15 residues. Here the CDR3 reads CASSGDTMNTGELFF. The CDR3 coding sequence is TGTGCCAGCAGCGGGGACACGATGAACACCGGGGAGCTGTTTTTT.